These T cell receptor beta chains were read from a single sample in a study of cytomegalovirus exposure and HLA in healthy donors. Repertoires were generated with immunoSEQ multiplex PCR, while TCRdb's copy carries only in-frame clones and drops some. The table lists about 140,000 clones, about 80% of them singletons. Sequenced input: PBMCs. All receptors come from a man aged 25 to 40 in good health and CMV-seronegative. Both conserved end residues are trimmed from each CDR3. The D gene is left open where the match is weak.

D,J,V,CDR3
TRBD2,TRBJ2-5,TRBV6-4,ASSEWRGGQETQY
TRBD2,TRBJ2-7,TRBV2,ASTEGTSGVRQY
TRBD2,TRBJ2-2,TRBV5-1,ASSLGGSRVTGELF
TRBD1,TRBJ2-3,TRBV15,ATSSGGQGHPDTQY
NA,TRBJ1-2,TRBV6-1,ASSEWTEDDYGYT
NA,TRBJ1-1,TRBV19,ASSIRPDTEAF
TRBD1,TRBJ1-3,TRBV5-6,ASSLGQGAGNTIY
TRBD2,TRBJ2-5,TRBV4-1,ASSPQRGGLETQY
NA,TRBJ2-2,TRBV5-4,ASSLAAGSDTGELF
NA,TRBJ1-5,TRBV10-2,ASSERGDAGNQPQH
TRBD1,TRBJ1-2,TRBV4-1,ASSQILGQGHGYT
NA,TRBJ1-2,TRBV5-1,ASSITGQSYGYT
NA,TRBJ1-1,TRBV4-1,ASSHSTGNTEAF
NA,TRBJ2-3,TRBV29-1,SVGQGKDTQY
TRBD1,TRBJ1-2,TRBV5-4,ASSLGDSINYGYT
NA,TRBJ2-2,TRBV7-9,ASSLIAQNTGELF
TRBD2,TRBJ2-5,TRBV7-2,ASSLVGLKAGEQY
TRBD1,TRBJ2-1,TRBV5-1,ASSSGQGAIVYNEQF
NA,TRBJ2-1,TRBV6-1,ASSEPLPNEQF
NA,TRBJ1-1,TRBV19,ASSPQSYMNTEAF
NA,TRBJ1-5,TRBV28,ASSLIGRRFRLGAIDNQPQH
TRBD1,TRBJ1-5,TRBV30,AWNTGGAGNQPQN
NA,TRBJ2-2,TRBV11-3,ASSLGGESGELF
NA,TRBJ2-7,TRBV5-1,ASSLGEGADEQY
TRBD1,TRBJ2-7,TRBV6-1,ASSEFTGGNEQY
TRBD1,TRBJ1-3,TRBV28,ASSSAQGALSGNTIY
NA,TRBJ1-1,TRBV6-6,ASSIIDSEAF
TRBD2,TRBJ2-7,TRBV29-1,SVVGRRGENYEQY
NA,TRBJ1-5,TRBV28,ASSFWGDSNQPQH
NA,TRBJ2-7,TRBV30,AWSAGHSYEQY
NA,TRBJ1-5,TRBV28,ASMNRNQPQH
TRBD1,TRBJ1-6,TRBV6-5,ASSQGTVGSPLH
TRBD2,TRBJ2-3,TRBV5-6,ASSLIGGVSFTDTQY
NA,TRBJ2-1,TRBV2,ASSDPSDWSYNEQF